This TCR beta chain was identified during a study of blood T cells in healthy people across ages. Overall study context: In model experiments, template switching was able to capture about one barcoded beta molecule for every two T cells that were present.

The CDR3 is made up of 13 amino acids. Trimming pared 6 bases from V and 5 bases from J, leaving 16 bases between. CDR1 and CDR2 (germline): SQVTM, ANQGSEA. PCR was performed a second time for 7 to 11 cycles using a sample-barcoded 5' primer and a J-beta primer mix. Carrying 12 random nucleotides, a template-switch adaptor labeled each individual cDNA molecule. A single record per CDR3 protein comes from TCRdb applying MiXCR to the 5' RACE reads. The top ten clones hold more than 8.5% of a sample with more than 600,000 distinct CDR3 sequences, 25% of them seen once. Each donor gave around 9.6 milliliters of peripheral blood. This clonotype was seen a few times. These records were also assigned to another study, of T cells of mothers and their children.

This sequence originates from a boy between 5 and 17 years old in good health. The chain uses TRBV29-1 and TRBJ2-5, with D unclear. The sample was blood. CDR3 loop: CSVDGPLTETQYF. The CDR3 DNA reads TGCAGCGTCGACGGGCCCCTAACCGAGACCCAGTACTTC. Drawing the rest from reference TRBV29-1 and TRBJ2-5, the complete variable domain is SAVISQKPSRDICQRGTSLTIQCQVDSQVTMMFWYRQQPGQSLTLIATANQGSEATYESGFVIDKFPISRPNLTFSTLTVSNMSPEDSSIYLCSVDGPLTETQYFGPGTRLLVL.